The 31 T cell receptor beta chains below all came from one sample that was sequenced in a study of blood T cells in healthy people across ages. Primers used in a second PCR of roughly 6 to 11 cycles were a sample-barcoded 5' primer and a J-beta primer mix. Each CDR3 protein is one row after TCRdb ran MiXCR on the 5' RACE reads. Of roughly 680,000 distinct CDR3 sequences detected, approximately 52% appear once; the ten largest clones hold approximately 15%. Sequencing was done on a sample of blood. The source is an elderly woman in good health.

The chain uses TRBV29-1 and TRBJ2-7; no definite D call. CDR3 length: 10 residues. Per the germline V gene, CDR1 is SQVTM and CDR2 is ANQGSEA. Trimming pared 4 bases from V and 4 bases from J, leaving 5 bases between. The CDR3 sequence is CSVVGYEQYF. The CDR3 DNA is TGCAGCGTTGTGGGATACGAGCAGTACTTC.

This clonotype showed up many times. This chain joins TRBV20-1 and TRBJ2-1; D remains unclear. The CDR3 is 13 amino acids. CDR1 DFQATT and CDR2 SNEGSKA come from the germline V gene (reference sequence). V lost 3 bases and J lost 6, with 12 bases in between. CDR3 region: CSARLQATNEQFF. CDR3 DNA: TGCAGTGCTAGGTTACAAGCGACCAATGAGCAGTTCTTC.

The CDR3 sequence: CALGLGQVGDEQFF. The CDR3 DNA sequence: TGTGCTTTAGGGCTGGGACAGGTCGGCGATGAGCAGTTCTTC. The chain joins TRBV6-1 to TRBJ2-1; 8 bases map to TRBD1. The germline V gene has CDR1 MNHNS and CDR2 SASEGT. The CDR3 is 14 residues long.

The chain carries TRBV18 and TRBJ2-5, with no clear D. Germline V gene sequence: CDR1 KGHSH, CDR2 LQKENI. V was cut by 3 bases and J by 3 bases, with 11 bases left in between. This CDR3 has 14 amino acids. The CDR3: CASSPRSEKETQYF. CDR3 DNA sequence: TGTGCCAGCTCACCGAGGAGCGAAAAAGAGACCCAGTACTTC.

The chain couples TRBV21-1 to TRBJ1-6. TRBV21-1 is marked as a pseudogene. This CDR3 region has 14 residues. CDR3 amino acids: CASSKGSDNSPLHF. The CDR3 DNA follows: TGTGCCAGCAGCAAAGGATCGGACAACTCACCCCTCCACTTT.

This clonotype was picked up many times. The gene calls are TRBV29-1 and TRBJ2-1, with D perhaps matching TRBD2 (7 bases). Germline V gene sequence: CDR1 SQVTM, CDR2 ANQGSEA. The CDR3 totals 11 residues. Trimming shortened V by 4 bases and J by 9 bases, and 10 bases separated the two germline ends. The CDR3 protein is CSVVRGGEQFF. In nucleotides, the CDR3 is TGCAGCGTTGTTAGGGGGGGTGAGCAGTTCTTC.

Worth noting for this clonotype: Being one base from a much bigger clone, this may be a read error. The rearrangement uses TRBV12-3 or TRBV12-4 and TRBJ2-1; D remains unclear. This CDR3 is built from 14 residues. The V gene lost 7 bases and the J gene lost 6 bases, with 16 bases spanning the gap. Here the CDR3 DNA reads TGTGCCAGCACCTCCTCGGGCTACCTCAATGAGCAGTTCTTC. Protein product: CASTSSGYLNEQFF.

CDR3 sequence reads: CASSLGGQGSGANVLTF. CDR3 sequence (DNA): TGTGCCAGCAGCTTAGGGGGACAGGGTTCCGGGGCCAACGTCCTGACTTTC. This chain uses TRBV13 with TRBJ2-6, with TRBD1 matching 9 bases. Germline V gene data show CDR1 as PRHDT and CDR2 as FYEKMQ (reference sequence). This CDR3 is 17 amino acids long. The junction had 4 bases not matched to a gene; V was cut back by 0 bases and J by 4 bases.

The gene calls are TRBV28 and TRBJ2-1; 8 bases are shared with TRBD1. The better agreement between TRBJ2-7 and the DNA end casts doubt on the J call. Germline-derived CDR1 and CDR2 are MDHEN and SYDVKM. The CDR3 runs to 17 residues. CDR3 loop: CASSVDRGLGSYNEQYF. CDR3 bases: TGTGCCAGCAGTGTAGACAGGGGATTGGGCTCCTACAATGAGCAGTACTTC.

With respect to this clonotype: This may come from a read error, since a much larger clone is one base off. The rearrangement uses TRBV20-1 and TRBJ1-5; D is perhaps TRBD1 (5 bases). Germline lookup yields CDR1 DFQATT and CDR2 SNEGSKA (reference sequence). CDR3 length: 15 residues. The CDR3 sequence is CIARDRGSGNQPQHF. The CDR3 coding sequence is TGCATTGCTAGAGATAGGGGCTCGGGCAATCAGCCCCAGCATTTT.

In this sample, this clonotype turned up many times. The rearrangement uses TRBV6-5 and TRBJ2-2, with D possibly matching TRBD2 (5 bases). V was shortened by 3 bases and J by 5 bases, with 13 bases between the two germline ends. CDR1 is MNHEY, CDR2 SVGAGI, per germline. This CDR3 spans 15 amino acids. This CDR3 is CASSYRRTGTGELFF. CDR3 coding DNA: TGTGCCAGCAGTTATAGGAGGACGGGTACCGGGGAGCTGTTTTTT.

The chain combines TRBV15 with TRBJ2-3, with 12 bases aligning to TRBD2. The J segment lost 2 bases and the V segment lost 1 base, leaving 10 bases of the junction unmatched. The germline V gene has CDR1 LNHNV and CDR2 YYDKDF (reference sequence). The CDR3 is 19 amino acids. DNA of the CDR3: TGTGCCACCAGCAGAGGTAGGACTAGCGGGACCACAATCACAGATACGCAGTATTTT. Protein product: CATSRGRTSGTTITDTQYF.

The chain has TRBV11-1 and TRBJ2-5; tentative D call: TRBD1 (6 bases). The CDR3 spans 24 residues. The V end lost 2 bases, the J end lost 5 bases, and 42 bases lay between the germline ends. Germline V gives CDR1 SGHAT, CDR2 FQDESV (reference sequence). CDR3 coding DNA: TGTGCCAGCAGCTTATTTCTGGTACTTAAAACCGCGCGTCGCGACAGGATTGTGAGCGAGACCCAGTACTTC. Translated, it gives CASSLFLVLKTARRDRIVSETQYF.

The V and J genes are TRBV5-5 and TRBJ2-7; no definite D call. The closer fit of TRBJ2-5 to the DNA end suggests the J call may be wrong. The CDR3 contains 13 residues. Germline V gene sequence: CDR1 SGHKS, CDR2 YYEKEE (reference sequence). Written as DNA, the CDR3 is TGTGCCAGCAGCTTGGGGGTTTCCGAGACCCAGTACTTC. Its protein product is CASSLGVSETQYF.

Regarding this clonotype: This may come from a read error, since a much larger clone is one base off. The chain couples TRBV6-5 to TRBJ1-6; D is unresolved. CDR3 length: 14 amino acids. The germline CDR1 and CDR2 sequences are MNHEY and SVGAGI. The V end was cut by 0 bases, the J end by 7 bases, with 7 bases between. CDR3 coding DNA: TGTGCCAGCAGTTACTCGTTCCGGAATTCACCCCTCCACTTT. Its protein is CASSYSFRNSPLHF.

With regard to this clonotype: A read error may explain this, as a much larger clone is one base away. The V gene is TRBV29-1, the J gene TRBJ2-3; D gene unclear. The CDR3 runs to 14 residues. The germline V gene encodes CDR1 SQVTM and CDR2 ANQGSEA. The V and J ends lost 5 bases and 1 base respectively, with 13 bases between them. The CDR3 bases are TGCAGCGTTATGGCACGACGGCGCACAGATACGCAGTATTTT. It codes for CSVMARRRTDTQYF.

The CDR3 nucleotides read TGCGCCAGCAGCCCCTCGACAGGGGAGCCCTACAATGAGCAGTTCTTC. Translated, it gives CASSPSTGEPYNEQFF. The chain links TRBV4-1 to TRBJ2-1; 8 bases are shared with TRBD1. The V and J ends lost 4 bases and 2 bases, in that order; junction bases with no gene match: 7. Germline V gene data show CDR1 as MGHRA and CDR2 as YSYEKL. The CDR3 consists of 16 residues.

The chain uses TRBV12-3 or TRBV12-4 and TRBJ1-2; tentative D call: TRBD1 (5 bases). With 6 bases removed from V and 4 bases from J, the gap between germline ends came to 15 bases. This CDR3 is 14 amino acids long. In DNA form, the CDR3 reads TGTGCCAGCAGCGTTGTCGGGACCTTCTATGGCTACACCTTC. This translates into CASSVVGTFYGYTF.

In this sample, this clonotype turned up many times. The chain is built from TRBV12-3 or TRBV12-4 and TRBJ1-6; D remains ambiguous. The V end lost 3 bases, the J end lost 9 bases, and 9 bases lay between the germline ends. The CDR3 consists of 13 residues. The CDR3 DNA reads as TGTGCCAGCAGTTTGACGCTCGGTTCACCCCTCCACTTT. It yields the protein CASSLTLGSPLHF.

With regard to this clonotype: One end of the junction fails to match germline, which may point to a read error. The chain has TRBV7-7 and TRBJ2-7, with D perhaps TRBD1 (5 bases). The J call is doubtful: the DNA matches TRBJ2-5 better. Germline V gene lookup returns CDR1 SSHAT and CDR2 FNYEAQ (reference sequence). CDR3 length: 16 amino acids. DNA for the CDR3: TGTGCTAGCAGCTTAGCAGGGTCAAGTGTGGGTGAGACCCAGTACTTC. Encoded protein: CASSLAGSSVGETQYF.

Comments on this clonotype: A much larger clone is a single base away; this may be a read error. This sequence joins TRBV11-2 and TRBJ2-7; 9 nucleotides line up with TRBD1. CDR3 length: 15 residues. With 5 bases clipped from V and 7 bases from J, the junction kept 12 bases outside the gene matches. Germline V CDR1 and CDR2: SGHAT, FQNNGV. The DNA of the CDR3 is TGTGCCAGCAGCCCCGGGACAGGGACCTACAATGAGCAGTACTTC. This codes for CASSPGTGTYNEQYF. The full variable domain, with the rest looked up from reference TRBV11-2 and TRBJ2-7, is EAGVAQSPRYKIIEKRQSVAFWCNPISGHATLYWYQQILGQGPKLLIQFQNNGVVDDSQLPKDRFSAERLKGVDSTLKIQPAKLEDSAVYLCASSPGTGTYNEQYFGPGTRLTVT.

V gene TRBV15 combines with J gene TRBJ2-1; maybe TRBD1 (5 bases). TRBJ2-7 explains the end of the DNA better; the J call may be wrong. The germline V gene has CDR1 LNHNV and CDR2 YYDKDF (reference sequence). This CDR3 has 17 amino acids. This CDR3 reads CATSRVPQVGSYNKQYF. The CDR3 bases are TGTGCCACCAGCAGAGTACCACAGGTCGGCTCCTACAATAAGCAGTACTTC.

Note on this clonotype: Possible read error: a much larger clone is one base away. The rearrangement links TRBV5-1 to TRBJ2-1; D perhaps matches TRBD1 (6 bases). Trimming removed 3 bases at V and 2 bases at J, with 12 bases between. From germline, CDR1 is SGHRS and CDR2 YFSETQ. The CDR3 runs 15 residues. CDR3 in amino acids: CASSSTDSPYNEQFF. Written as DNA, the CDR3 is TGCGCCAGCAGCTCGACGGACAGCCCCTACAATGAGCAGTTCTTC.

To note about this clonotype: This may be a read error, as it is one base from a much larger clone. This sequence joins TRBV7-9 and TRBJ2-1; a weak D match, TRBD2 (5 bases). CDR1 SEHNR and CDR2 FQNEAQ come from the germline V gene (reference sequence). The CDR3 length is 16 residues. The CDR3: CTSRNPERVGPNEQFF. CDR3 coding DNA: TGTACCAGCAGGAACCCGGAGAGGGTAGGTCCCAATGAGCAGTTCTTC.

V gene TRBV20-1 combines with J gene TRBJ2-3; 11 positions agree with TRBD2. The germline CDR1 and CDR2 sequences are DFQATT and SNEGSKA (reference sequence). After removal of 5 bases from V and 5 bases from J, the junction contained 3 bases not matched to a gene. CDR3 length: 13 residues. The CDR3 reads CSASGTSGDTQYF. The CDR3 DNA is TGCAGTGCTTCCGGGACTAGCGGAGATACGCAGTATTTT.

The gene calls are TRBV12-3 or TRBV12-4 and TRBJ2-7; D might be TRBD1 or TRBD2, each matching 6 bases. Trimming pared 6 bases from V and 7 bases from J, leaving 22 bases between. The CDR3 is 15 residues long. CDR3 loop: CASSSRQDGGNEQYF. The CDR3 DNA is TGTGCCAGCAGCTCGCGACAGGACGGGGGCAATGAGCAGTACTTC.

The rearrangement links TRBV10-3 to TRBJ2-4; tentative D call: TRBD1 (5 bases). The J call may be in error: the DNA end matches TRBJ2-5 better. The CDR3 runs to 13 residues. The germline CDR1 and CDR2 sequences are ENHRY and SYGVKD. The CDR3 DNA reads TGTGCCATCAGCAGGGAAGTGGGGGAGACCCAGTACTTC. This gives the protein CAISREVGETQYF.

This chain's CDR3 is CASRSFTDTDTQYF. In DNA, the CDR3 is TGTGCCAGCCGTTCGTTCACAGACACAGATACGCAGTATTTT. The V gene is TRBV12-3 or TRBV12-4, the J gene TRBJ2-3; D uncertain. The CDR3 spans 14 residues. V was trimmed by 8 bases and J by 2 bases, leaving 14 bases between them.

There are many counts of this clonotype. The chain couples TRBV7-3 to TRBJ1-2; tentative D call: TRBD1 (6 bases). This CDR3 is built from 16 residues. Looked up from germline, CDR1 is SGHTA and CDR2 is FQGTGA. V was shortened by 0 bases and J by 4 bases, with 15 bases between the two germline ends. Here the CDR3 reads CASSLTGAGGIYGYTF. CDR3 coding DNA: TGTGCCAGCAGCTTAACGGGGGCCGGCGGGATCTATGGCTACACCTTC.

Concerning this clonotype: This may come from a read error, since a much larger clone is one base off. This chain uses TRBV7-2 with TRBJ1-2; D unresolved. Germline values: CDR1 SGHTA, CDR2 FQGNSA. The CDR3 has 13 residues. V was clipped by 1 base and J by 8 bases, with 11 bases between them. The CDR3 region has the DNA TGTGCCAGCAGCTTAGGCCAGGAAAGGGGCTACACCTTC. Translated, it gives CASSLGQERGYTF.

CDR3 residues: CASNPPGQHGYGYTF. The CDR3 DNA reads TGTGCCAGCAACCCACCGGGACAGCACGGCTATGGCTACACCTTC. V usage is TRBV14 and J usage is TRBJ1-2, with 7 bases identical to TRBD1. This CDR3 contains 15 residues. J lost 4 bases, V lost 7 bases, and 12 bases had no gene match. Germline V gene lookup returns CDR1 SGHDN and CDR2 FVKESK.